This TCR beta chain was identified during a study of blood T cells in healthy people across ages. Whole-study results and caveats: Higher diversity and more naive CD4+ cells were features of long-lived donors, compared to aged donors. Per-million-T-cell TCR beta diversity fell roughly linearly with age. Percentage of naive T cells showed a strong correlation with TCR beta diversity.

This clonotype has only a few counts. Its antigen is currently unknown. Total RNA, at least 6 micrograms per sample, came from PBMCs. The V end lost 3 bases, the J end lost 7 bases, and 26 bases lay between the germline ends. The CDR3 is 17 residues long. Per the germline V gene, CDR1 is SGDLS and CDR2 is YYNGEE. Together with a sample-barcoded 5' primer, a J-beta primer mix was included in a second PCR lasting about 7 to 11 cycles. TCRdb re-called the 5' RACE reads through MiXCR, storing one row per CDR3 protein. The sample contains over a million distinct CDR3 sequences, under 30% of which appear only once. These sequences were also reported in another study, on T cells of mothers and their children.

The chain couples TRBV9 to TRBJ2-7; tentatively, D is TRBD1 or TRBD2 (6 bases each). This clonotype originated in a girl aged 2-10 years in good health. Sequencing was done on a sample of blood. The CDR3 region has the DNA TGTGCCAGCAGCGCGGAGGGGGTTCGGATGTCTACGAATGAGCAGTACTTC. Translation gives CASSAEGVRMSTNEQYF.